The present T cell receptor beta chain was sequenced within a study of cytotoxic CD8 clonotypes in ibrutinib-treated CLL. Findings and caveats of the study: Samples were collected at differing times from sustained-remission and progressing patients.

Germline V gene lookup returns CDR1 SGHRS and CDR2 YFSETQ. V lost 4 bases, J lost 3 bases, and 10 bases lay in between. This CDR3 spans 13 amino acids. Only a few counts were recorded for this clone. Its antigen is unidentified. This table comes from immunoSEQ multiplex PCR, and its TCRdb copy is limited to in-frame clones, with some not included. The repertoire holds about 200,000 clones, with around three quarters as singletons. The receptor's source is a human donor with chronic lymphocytic leukemia. The V gene is TRBV5-1, the J gene TRBJ1-2; a possible D gene is TRBD1 (5 bases). The source was PBMCs, collected after 24 months of ibrutinib treatment. CDR3 amino acids: CASSPDIDYGYTF. Here the CDR3 DNA reads TGCGCCAGCAGCCCGGACATTGACTATGGCTACACCTTC.